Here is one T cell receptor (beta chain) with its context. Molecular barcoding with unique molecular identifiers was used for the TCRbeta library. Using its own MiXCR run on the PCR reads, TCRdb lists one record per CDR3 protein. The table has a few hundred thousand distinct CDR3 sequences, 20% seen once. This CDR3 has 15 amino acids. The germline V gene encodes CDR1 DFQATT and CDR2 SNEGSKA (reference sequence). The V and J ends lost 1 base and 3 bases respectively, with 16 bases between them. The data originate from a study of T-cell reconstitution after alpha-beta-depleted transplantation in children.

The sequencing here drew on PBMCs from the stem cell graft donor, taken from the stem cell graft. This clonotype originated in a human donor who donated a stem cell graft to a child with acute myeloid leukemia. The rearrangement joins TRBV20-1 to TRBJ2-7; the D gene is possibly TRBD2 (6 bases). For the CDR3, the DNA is TGCAGTGCTAGAGGCCGGGCGGGAATCTTCTACGAGCAGTACTTC. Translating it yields CSARGRAGIFYEQYF.